This T cell receptor (beta chain) was found in a study of naive and memory T cell subsets (dated by TCRdb to 2016 to 2017). For context, the study as a whole: An open-source, UMI-based TCR alpha and beta sequencing pipeline was applied to sorted naive and memory peripheral blood T cell subsets. IgG serology results and the functional CMV T cell responses were in complete agreement. RNA was DNase-treated and reverse transcribed with TCR constant-region primers, mostly using SuperScript III.

Broader findings and caveats from the paper: A few larger clonotypes were present in naive repertoires, particularly the CD8 repertoires, and these clonotypes were possibly memory cells re-expressing CD45RA. Gini index rose and Shannon and inverse Simpson diversity fell from naive through CM, EM and EMRA in both CD4 and CD8 cells. TCR abundance followed a power law whose exponent differed between naive and memory subsets but was consistent across the three individuals. The repertoire findings for the naive and memory subsets could not be validated against a ground truth, as none was available. After error correction, only a single occurrence was seen for over 95% of naive TCR sequences, so much steeper abundance distributions were produced than in memory subsets. RNA-based TCR counts may be influenced by expression changes linked to T cell activation and differentiation. A clonotype was defined as a single alpha or beta chain sequence rather than as a paired alpha/beta receptor.

Receptors were amplified or captured by UMI-ligation and nested PCR. The beta constant-region primer consisted of an equimolar mixture of two oligonucleotides that together covered TRBC1 and TRBC2. A single-stranded oligonucleotide containing the SP2 primer and a 12-nucleotide UMI was joined to the 3' end of the cDNA by T4 RNA ligase 1. Four rounds of PCR were used to amplify ligated cDNA, with nested alpha and beta constant-region primers being used together with the SP2 primer. Incubation of the ligation reaction was carried out at 16 degrees C for roughly 20-25 hours. PCR2 was typically run as a SYBR Green qPCR and stopped at a predetermined threshold to prevent over-amplification. All purifications after the first were performed with Agencourt AMPure XP magnetic beads. Library quantification was done by Qubit, followed by a TapeStation check on which the main peak was expected at around 650 bp. Pooled libraries were sequenced on an Illumina MiSeq using v2 2x251 paired-end kits, and typically roughly 1-2.2 million reads were obtained per sample. Each sample's library went into the pool at approximately 4.3 nM, and roughly 5-8% PhiX was added to help with cluster recognition. Per the original workflow: Using tag matching that tolerated one base-pair mismatch, Decombinator assigned V and J genes to FASTQ reads that had been processed by Demultiplexor. Collapsinator relied on UMIs to fix sequencing errors as well as frequency errors caused by PCR heterogeneity. TCRs were translated and CDR3s were extracted from the conserved cysteine to the FGXG phenylalanine by CDR3Translator, with non-productive sequences being flagged. Gini, Shannon entropy and inverse Simpson indices were computed after subsampling the repertoires to the same number of UMI-defined TCRs. Power-law fits to clonotype abundance distributions were performed by maximum likelihood within the linear range. Similar UMI counts, unique TCR numbers and clonal distributions were obtained with the pipeline and with MIGEC on one naive CD8 sample. One analysis removed from the naive repertoire any naive TCRs that were also present in any memory subset from the same donor. The repertoires were searched for some 7,300 CMV-associated CDR3 sequences that had been compiled from VDJdb and a published dataset. The public sequencing data were trimmed at Q25 with fastp and processed into clonotypes with MiXCR by TCRdb, which kept only in-frame beta chains. Under each unique CDR3 protein, matching rows form one entry showing the most common genes and DNA. Here the V and J calls rest on TCRdb's processing, not on the authors' analysis. The sample table shows some 150,000 distinct CDR3 sequences, and over 15% are seen once. The top ten constitute about 0.14% of the sample.

As regards this clonotype: No cognate antigen has been identified for it. No base qualities exist here, and no much larger clone lies one base off it.

Separate amplification of TCR alpha and beta chain libraries was performed from the second PCR step onward. To determine each donor's CMV status, fresh PBMCs were stimulated overnight with CMV viral lysate, and IFNgamma production from CD4+ T cells was then assessed. Miltenyi beads were used first to positively select CD4 T cells, and CD8 T cells were then positively selected from the CD4-negative fraction. Cells were stained for CD3, CD4, CD8, CD45RA, CD27 and a live/dead dye and were sorted on a BD Aria II into four subsets based on CD45RA and CD27. Three healthy volunteers provided blood, and the blood of each volunteer was split into CD4 and CD8 T cells and then into four differentiation subsets. About 120 ml of peripheral blood was taken from each donor, and PBMC were separated by density-gradient centrifugation on Ficoll-Paque PLUS. Sorted cells were lysed in RLT buffer, and RNA was extracted with a Qiagen RNeasy kit and stored at -80°C.

The CDR3 runs 20 residues from the cysteine to the phenylalanine. Just the 60-base CDR3 DNA is kept, in frame starting at base 1. For CDR1 and CDR2, the germline V gene (reference sequence) lists SEHNR and FQNEAQ. V is trimmed back by 1 base and J by 4 bases, and the junction contains 18 bases that no gene match accounts for. The chain was built from TRBV7-9 and TRBJ2-7; 11 bases in the middle match TRBD2. The receptor was derived from a human donor in good health. The material sequenced was naive CD4+ T cells from blood. The sample's cell subset or site label, in plain terms: naive T cells, CD45RA high CD27+. The CDR3 region reads CASSLVSSSLAGGRSYEQYF. The bases are TGTGCCAGCAGCTTAGTTTCAAGTTCGCTAGCGGGAGGAAGGTCATACGAGCAGTACTTC.